This T cell receptor beta chain was retrieved from a study of somatic mutations in cytotoxic T cells in rheumatoid arthritis. The CDR3 has 14 residues. Germline V gene data show CDR1 as SSHAT and CDR2 as FNYEAQ (reference sequence). As for this clone: Antigen unknown. Mismatch with germline at one junction end may stem from a read error.

Produced via immunoSEQ multiplex PCR; TCRdb's table is partial and in-frame only. The table has under 9,500 clones, around 87% seen once. Study results and limitations: Rheumatoid arthritis patients showed slight TRBV07 underrepresentation, and this was not adjusted for multiple comparisons.

The sequenced sample consisted of CD8+ T cells sorted from blood. The V gene is TRBV7-7, the J gene TRBJ2-4; D possibly corresponds to TRBD1 (6 bases). The TCR originated in a woman aged 70-85 years with rheumatoid arthritis. Written as DNA, the CDR3 is TGTGCTAGCAGCCCGGGACCAGGGGCAAACATTCAGTACTTC. Its protein is CASSPGPGANIQYF.